The present T cell receptor beta chain was sequenced within a study of cytomegalovirus exposure and HLA in healthy donors (dated by TCRdb to between 2016 and 2019). Looking at the study overall: In an earlier analysis of approximately 640 of the donors, about 270 Gb of sequence data and just under 120 million unique TCR beta sequences from about 180 million T cells were reported. Of the roughly 400 genotyped donors, 65% to 90% fell in the genetic ancestry cluster associated with self-reported Caucasian donors. All discovery cohort repertoires had been generated on a single sequencing platform. Approximately 310 gigabases of sequencing data and 70 million to 85 million unique TCR sequences were included in an early release covering roughly 700 HLA-typed donors. To decide whether each TCR beta V gene segment behaved as functional or pseudogenic, an earlier analysis of approximately 620 of the donors relied on high-throughput TCR beta sequencing. The number of typed donors differed by locus: roughly 620-640 for A, B, C, DRB1 and DQB1; some 500 for DQA1; about 600 for DPA1; and some 450 for DPB1. Among a few hundred genotyped donors of the cohort, an average of around 240,000 unique TCR beta nucleotide sequences were sequenced per donor, roughly 20% of them non-productive. A later genetic analysis took genome-wide SNP genotypes for about three fifths of the roughly 670 donors and used that subset as a discovery cohort. Donor age, sex, ethnicity and CMV serostatus were compiled alongside the repertoire data. The aim of the study was to test whether cataloging public T cell receptors could identify signatures of past pathogen exposure. To predict cytomegalovirus infection status, the study combined high-throughput TCR immunosequencing, statistical association of individual TCRs with disease status, and machine learning. Four to six DR-DQ haplotypes were handled as single units for association and clustering because linkage in the cohort was strong. Rather than drawing on any new phenotypic data, the later analysis identified candidate immune exposures from TCR beta sequences and the way those sequences occurred across donors. The T cell repertoires of around 730 subjects were profiled by immunosequencing and related to cytomegalovirus serostatus. Both class I and class II loci were covered by HLA typing, at four-digit resolution. Besides the first cohort of about 730 subjects, a separate validation cohort made up of 120 different subjects was used. To study patterns of TCR occurrence, a later analysis re-analyzed previously published TCR beta repertoires from 500 to 850 donors and added high-resolution HLA genotyping.

On this clone: The target of this receptor is not known. The input lacks base qualities; no much larger clone sits a single base away.

Libraries were made using the immunoSEQ multiplex PCR assay. For the multiplex PCR, a mixture combining 60 forward primers for TCR Vbeta segments and 13 reverse primers for TCR Jbeta segments was used. The CDR3 region of rearranged TCR beta genes was amplified from genomic DNA with a multiplex PCR assay. The Illumina HiSeq System was used to sequence the amplified TCR beta libraries as 87-base-pair reads. Per the authors' processing: A later analysis counted about 80 million unique TCR beta chains across the 670 or so repertoires, and 9.5 million to 11 million of these chains were shared by at least two donors. To remove PCR and sequencing errors, raw reads were error-corrected and collapsed into unique sequences using a nearest-neighbor algorithm that merged closely related sequences. V, D and J gene segments were assigned by aligning CDR3 sequences to IMGT reference sequences. Each retained sequence needed at least a six-nucleotide match to both a V gene segment and a J gene segment. Rearrangements were classified as productive when the CDR3 lacked stop codons and remained in frame with V and J, and all other rearrangements were classified as non-productive. Following IMGT convention, CDR3 was defined as the stretch from the second conserved V-encoded cysteine to the conserved J-encoded phenylalanine. The earlier analysis of some 540 of the donors excluded any sequence lacking an unambiguous match to a single V gene segment. In an earlier analysis of several hundred of the donors, a V segment was called functional when productive rearrangements were above 56.7%, and segregating when the standard deviation between donors exceeded 5%. To diagnose cytomegalovirus status from the catalog of TCR beta chain sequences, a statistical classification framework was built. In a later analysis, V and J genes were assigned by comparing TCR nucleotide sequences against IMGT/GENE-DB human TR gene sequences. The TCRdist pipeline was used in a later analysis to assign CDR3 sequences and most-parsimonious VDJ recombination scenarios. In a later analysis, each TCR beta chain was defined by its CDR3 amino acid sequence together with its V-gene family, and reads lacking a unique V-gene family were excluded. As a way to deal with suspected cross-contamination and a sequencing artifact, a later analysis dropped 640 or so nucleotide sequences that were highly shared and had low generation probability. A later analysis calculated a clonal expansion index for each public chain from normalized within-repertoire ranks of inferred template counts. Generation probabilities in a later analysis came from a VDJ recombination model fitted to out-of-frame rearrangements, and those results were checked against IGoR. In a later analysis, TCR-TCR, TCR-HLA and TCR-CMV co-occurrence was scored with hypergeometric tests, and a repertoire-size bias correction was applied to TCR pairs. A later analysis estimated false discovery rates by permuting HLA or CMV assignments 20 times. A later analysis grouped co-occurring TCRs with DBSCAN, adding TCRdist sequence similarity when clustering within HLA-allele-positive subsets. For co-occurrence clustering, repertoires with fewer than 30,000 or more than 120,000 public chains were excluded, along with 4 to 6 repertoires with anomalous nucleotide sharing. The table was pulled from immuneACCESS by TCRdb, which kept in-frame rearrangements only. Such tables lose some clones; where checked, under half of the loss comes from unresolved V genes, and the rest has no known cause. V, J and clone size are those of that table, while D and trimming were read from the DNA. For this sample there are some 120,000 clones; about three quarters appear just once. Over 1% of the sample is taken by the ten largest.

V sheds 4 bases and J sheds 6 bases, leaving 8 bases between their ends. According to the germline V gene, CDR1 reads MDHEN and CDR2 reads SYDVKM. From cysteine to phenylalanine, the CDR3 is 12 amino acids long. This entry keeps only the CDR3 DNA: 36 bases, framed from base 1. The cohort was made up of 666 healthy bone marrow donors. All cohort members were sampled while nominally healthy, although unrecorded immune exposures were likely present. Of the 670 or so cohort members, 250 to 300 had positive CMV serostatus and approximately 360 had negative CMV serostatus, and CMV serostatus was not recorded for the donor. Every donor gave a peripheral blood sample, and the peripheral blood mononuclear cells from that sample were used for TCR beta sequencing. Genomic DNA was extracted from the blood cell samples with the Qiagen DNeasy Blood Extraction Kit. The investigation overall reported the following: An association between a missense DCLRE1C variant and V-gene and J-gene trimming of TCR beta chains was found in a later genetic analysis and replicated in an independent cohort. In a later analysis, most CMV-associated TCR beta chains were found to appear HLA-restricted, with HLA associations seemingly driven largely by CMV exposure. At a false discovery rate of 0.05, a later analysis linked about 17,000 TCR beta sequences to specific HLA alleles. For the cohort, immune exposure information was limited to CMV serostatus. Several of the top co-occurrence clusters appeared to be linked to parvovirus B19, influenza, CMV and Epstein-Barr virus, according to a later analysis. In a later analysis, HLA-associated TCR beta chains were found to be more clonally expanded and to have lower generation probabilities than equally common non-associated chains. Approximately 18 rarely observed V segments, including chromosome 9 orphons, were excluded from the earlier analysis of several hundred of the donors because counts were too low. Most TCR sequences were seen in very few donors, while some public TCRs were found in many individuals. When HLA alleles, especially DR and DQ, strongly co-occurred, TCR associations were difficult to assign to individual alleles. In the study, approximately 160 TCR beta chains were listed as associated with cytomegalovirus. A later analysis found that TCR association rates varied across HLA loci, with DRB1 alleles showing the most associated TCRs and HLA-C alleles the fewest. A further reported finding was that TCR beta sequences accurately predicted the HLA-A and HLA-B alleles for most subjects in the first cohort. The 87-base-pair reads could not distinguish some IMGT-functional V segments, including TRBV6-2 and TRBV6-3, so those segments were excluded. Because some donors lacked HLA typing at each locus, the association tests relied only on the typed subset. According to the authors, the approach could potentially be generalized to other disease states and immunological phenotypes. Broadly in line with IMGT annotations, most TCR beta V segments showed up in productive rearrangements about 87% or about 30% of the time in an earlier analysis of approximately 640 of the donors. In this cohort, only TCR beta chains were sequenced, and detectable features were limited by the absence of alpha or paired-chain data. Linkage disequilibrium might explain the correlated functional status among segregating V segments, but an unknown experimental factor could not be ruled out. In both the original and validation cohorts, the classifier was reported to diagnose cytomegalovirus status with high specificity and sensitivity. A cluster of highly shared sequence variants was judged likely to be a technical artifact of the sequencing pipeline. In a later genetic analysis, fewer N-insertions in productive TCRs were reported among donors in an Asian-associated ancestry cluster than the roughly 700-donor mean. Roughly uniform sequencing depth across donors was assumed in presence/absence analyses, although this assumption may not hold. A few of the identified cytomegalovirus-associated TCR beta chains were confirmed in vitro to be specific for cytomegalovirus antigens.

The receptor's source is a human donor in good health. What was sequenced was PBMCs. This chain joins TRBV28 to TRBJ2-3; the D gene is unclear. The DNA sequence is given as TGTGCCAGCAGTTCAAGCTGGGATACGCAGTATTTT. It translates to CASSSSWDTQYF.